The 32 T cell receptor beta chains reported below all come from one sample, sequenced in a study of cytomegalovirus exposure and HLA in healthy donors. The primer mix had 60 Vbeta and 13 Jbeta primers. Libraries were prepared by immunoSEQ multiplex PCR; TCRdb keeps only in-frame clonotypes and omits some of them. Among about 140,000 clones listed, roughly 68% were seen once. The sample consisted of PBMCs. These receptor sequences come from a man aged 25-45 years in good health and CMV-seropositive.

This clone was found a few times. The rearrangement links TRBV7-9 to TRBJ2-2, with 9 bases that match TRBD2. From germline, CDR1 is SEHNR and CDR2 FQNEAQ (reference sequence). The J segment lost 16 bases and the V segment lost 1 base, leaving 22 bases of the junction unmatched. CDR3 length: 18 amino acids. The CDR3 bases are TGTGCCAGCAGCTTAGATCAGTTAGCGGGAGAGCTCACCGGGGATCGGTTTTTT. It codes for CASSLDQLAGELTGDRFF.

The chain is built from TRBV10-2 and TRBJ1-1; D remains ambiguous. Per the germline V gene, CDR1 is WSHSY and CDR2 is SAAADI. The CDR3 is 13 residues long. V lost 10 bases and J lost 3, with 15 bases in between. The CDR3 here is CAILKTEDTEAFF. As DNA, the CDR3 is TGCGCCATCCTAAAGACCGAGGACACTGAAGCTTTCTTT.

The chain joins TRBV16 to TRBJ2-7; D gene unclear. CDR3 length: 15 residues. V lost 1 base and J lost 4, with 14 bases in between. Germline V gives CDR1 KGHSY, CDR2 FQNENV. The CDR3 protein is CASSQFHDLSYEQYF. CDR3 DNA: TGTGCCAGCAGCCAATTTCACGATTTGAGTTACGAGCAGTACTTC.

V usage is TRBV28 and J usage is TRBJ2-3, with a possible D match to TRBD1 (6 bases). V was clipped by 1 base and J by 6 bases, with 17 bases between them. Germline CDR1 reads MDHEN; CDR2 reads SYDVKM. The length of the CDR3 is 16 residues. The DNA for the CDR3 is TGTGCCAGCAGTTTATCGACAGGCGCTGGAGGTGATACGCAGTATTTT. Residues: CASSLSTGAGGDTQYF.

The genes are TRBV30 and TRBJ2-1; D not resolved. Looked up from germline, CDR1 is GTSNPN and CDR2 is SVGIG (reference sequence). V dropped 0 bases and J dropped 5 bases, with 5 bases sitting between them. The CDR3 has 12 amino acids. The DNA of the CDR3 is TGTGCCTGGAGTGTATTCGACAATGAGCAGTTCTTC. Amino acids: CAWSVFDNEQFF.

CDR3 in amino acids: CASSFLASGSTNEKLFF. The CDR3 DNA reads TGTGCCAGCAGCTTCCTTGCTTCGGGGTCCACTAATGAAAAACTGTTTTTT. The chain joins TRBV7-9 to TRBJ1-4, with unresolved D. Trimming took 3 bases from V and 2 from J, leaving 16 bases between them. This CDR3 has 17 amino acids. CDR1 and CDR2 from the germline V gene are SEHNR and FQNEAQ (reference sequence).

The chain couples TRBV30 to TRBJ1-3, with a tentative D call TRBD1 (5 bases). There are 19 residues in the CDR3. Germline V gives CDR1 GTSNPN, CDR2 SVGIG (reference sequence). Trimming shortened V by 0 bases and J by 0 bases, and 21 bases separated the two germline ends. CDR3 nucleotides: TGTGCCTGGAGTGTACCAGGGTGGGGCTCCCCTAACTCTGGAAACACCATATATTTT. Protein product: CAWSVPGWGSPNSGNTIYF.

The chain is built from TRBV2 and TRBJ2-1; D remains unclear. The CDR3 has 14 amino acids. Germline-derived CDR1 and CDR2 are SNHLY and FYNNEI. V was shortened by 11 bases and J by 2 bases, with 16 bases between the two germline ends. CDR3 DNA sequence: TGTGCCGTACAGTTGGGTTCGACCTACAATGAGCAGTTCTTC. It translates to CAVQLGSTYNEQFF.

The chain couples TRBV9 to TRBJ2-1, with TRBD2 as a possible D gene (6 bases). CDR1 is SGDLS, CDR2 YYNGEE, per germline. The CDR3 runs to 15 residues. V lost 0 bases to trimming and J lost 4 bases, with 11 bases between them. The CDR3 coding sequence is TGTGCCAGCAGCGTAGCACACAGCGGGTACAATGAGCAGTTCTTC. Amino acid sequence: CASSVAHSGYNEQFF.

The chain carries TRBV11-1 and TRBJ1-1, with TRBD1 identical over 8 bases. This CDR3 region has 14 residues. V shed 2 bases and J 6 bases; nucleotides not matched to a gene: 5. CDR1 is SGHAT and CDR2 is FQDESV in the germline V gene (reference sequence). CDR3 residues: CASSLQQGVAEAFF. The CDR3 nucleotides are TGTGCCAGCAGCTTACAACAGGGGGTCGCTGAAGCTTTCTTT.

The chain has TRBV10-3 and TRBJ2-1, with D possibly TRBD2 on 6 matching bases. Germline V gives CDR1 ENHRY, CDR2 SYGVKD. The CDR3 spans 14 residues. The ends were cut back, 10 bases at V and 2 bases at J, with 15 bases in the middle. The CDR3 spells CATELAPTYNEQFF. CDR3 coding DNA: TGTGCCACAGAGCTAGCGCCCACCTACAATGAGCAGTTCTTC.

The chain has TRBV10-1 and TRBJ2-5; 8 bases map to TRBD1. Germline V gene lookup returns CDR1 WNHNN and CDR2 SYGVQD (reference sequence). This CDR3 contains 15 residues. The V and J ends lost 0 bases and 4 bases, in that order; junction bases with no gene match: 4. The CDR3 loop is CASSESGQGAETQYF. CDR3 DNA sequence: TGCGCCAGCAGTGAGTCGGGGCAGGGGGCAGAGACCCAGTACTTC.

This clone has a handful of counts. The chain couples TRBV2 to TRBJ2-1, with a tentative D call TRBD2 (5 bases). V gave up 4 bases and J gave up 8 bases, with 6 bases separating them. The CDR3 sequence is 11 residues long. Germline V gene data show CDR1 as SNHLY and CDR2 as FYNNEI. The CDR3 DNA reads TGTGCCAGCAGTGGGGAGTATGAGCAGTTCTTC. This codes for CASSGEYEQFF.

The genes are TRBV5-1 and TRBJ2-5; D may be TRBD1 (6 bases). V lost 5 bases and J lost 5, with 19 bases in between. This CDR3 is built from 15 residues. CDR1 and CDR2 from the germline V gene are SGHRS and YFSETQ. The CDR3 region has the DNA TGCGCCAGCAGGCCGGCAGGGGTTTTGGCGGAGACCCAGTACTTC. This encodes CASRPAGVLAETQYF.

The chain employs TRBV7-3 and TRBJ2-5, with 7 bases that match TRBD1. CDR3 length: 15 amino acids. Germline lookup yields CDR1 SGHTA and CDR2 FQGTGA. Trimming removed 4 bases from V and 2 bases from J; junction bases left unmatched: 7. CDR3 coding DNA: TGTGCCAGCAGCTCCACTCCGGGACAGCAAGAGACCCAGTACTTC. Its translation is CASSSTPGQQETQYF. Combining the CDR3 with reference TRBV7-3 and TRBJ2-5 gives the whole variable domain GAGVSQTPSNKVTEKGKYVELRCDPISGHTALYWYRQSLGQGPEFLIYFQGTGAADDSGLPNDRFFAVRPEGSVSTLKIQRTERGDSAVYLCASSSTPGQQETQYFGPGTRLLVL.

The chain combines TRBV5-4 with TRBJ2-7; 8 nucleotides match TRBD1. Germline CDR1 is SGHNT and CDR2 is YYREEE (reference sequence). V shed 4 bases, J shed 4 bases, and the junction held 7 bases outside the gene matches. This CDR3 has 14 amino acids. CDR3: CASSPQGQGYEQYF. The CDR3 DNA is TGTGCCAGCAGCCCACAAGGACAGGGTTACGAGCAGTACTTC.

CDR3: CASSEVEEKLFF. The CDR3 DNA reads TGTGCCAGCAGTGAAGTGGAGGAAAAACTGTTTTTT. This chain connects TRBV2 to TRBJ1-4; D gene uncertain. V was shortened by 1 base and J by 8 bases, with 5 bases between the two germline ends. The V gene's germline CDR1 is SNHLY and CDR2 FYNNEI. This CDR3 is built from 12 residues.

This sequence joins TRBV7-6 and TRBJ1-1; D call uncertain. The CDR3 is 14 residues long. Germline CDR1 is SGHVS and CDR2 is FNYEAQ. V lost 5 bases to trimming and J lost 3 bases, with 13 bases between them. CDR3 nucleotides: TGTGCCAGCAGCCGAGGAGGTGGGGACACTGAAGCTTTCTTT. Protein product: CASSRGGGDTEAFF.

This CDR3 reads CASSKTGDNQPQHF. The CDR3 nucleotides read TGTGCCAGCAGCAAAACAGGGGACAATCAGCCCCAGCATTTT. The chain recombines TRBV6-6 with TRBJ1-5; 7 bases line up with TRBD1. V lost 6 bases to trimming and J lost 3 bases; unmatched junction nucleotides: 5. The CDR3 has 14 amino acids. The germline V gene encodes CDR1 MNHNY and CDR2 SVGAGI (reference sequence).

This clone was counted a single time. J is TRBJ2-1 and V is TRBV19, with 7 bases identical to TRBD1. The length of the CDR3 is 15 residues. CDR1 and CDR2 (germline): LNHDA, SQIVND (reference sequence). The trim removed 3 bases at V and 6 bases at J, leaving 8 bases unmatched. CDR3 sequence: CASSIRDSALNEQFF. The DNA for the CDR3 is TGTGCCAGTAGTATCAGGGACAGTGCCCTCAATGAGCAGTTCTTC.

CDR3 region: CASSRGLLGGNTIYF. As DNA, the CDR3 is TGTGCCAGCAGTAGGGGCCTGCTTGGTGGAAACACCATATATTTT. J is TRBJ1-3 and V is TRBV27; D is perhaps TRBD1 (5 bases). The length of the CDR3 is 15 residues. V lost 5 bases and J 3 bases, leaving 14 bases between the germline ends. From germline, CDR1 is MNHEY and CDR2 SMNVEV (reference sequence).

The chain has TRBV30 and TRBJ1-5, with D possibly TRBD1 on 5 matching bases. The CDR3 loop spans 14 amino acids. The germline V gene encodes CDR1 GTSNPN and CDR2 SVGIG (reference sequence). V was trimmed by 0 bases and J by 0 bases, leaving 6 bases between them. The CDR3 sequence is CAWSVQVSNQPQHF. Written as DNA, the CDR3 is TGTGCCTGGAGTGTACAGGTTAGCAATCAGCCCCAGCATTTT.

V is TRBV11-2 and J is TRBJ1-1, with D perhaps TRBD1 (6 bases). The CDR3 is made up of 15 amino acids. V was shortened by 2 bases and J by 5 bases, with 15 bases between the two germline ends. From germline, CDR1 is SGHAT and CDR2 FQNNGV. In DNA, the CDR3 is TGTGCCAGCAGCTTATCATGGGGGCTAGGAACTGAAGCTTTCTTT. This encodes CASSLSWGLGTEAFF.

The rearrangement uses TRBV6-5 and TRBJ2-7; 9 nucleotides align to TRBD1. CDR1 and CDR2 (germline): MNHEY, SVGAGI. The CDR3 is 14 residues long. V was pared by 1 base and J by 5 bases, with 3 bases of the junction left unmatched. The CDR3 DNA follows: TGTGCCAGCAGTTACTTGGACAGGGGCCACGAGCAGTACTTC. Its protein is CASSYLDRGHEQYF.

The chain has TRBV7-2 and TRBJ2-7, with TRBD2 matching over 13 bases. Germline V gene lookup returns CDR1 SGHTA and CDR2 FQGNSA. Unmatched junction bases numbered 4, after V lost 5 bases and J lost 0 bases. The CDR3 contains 16 residues. The CDR3 reads CASSTRTSGSSYEQYF. DNA of the CDR3: TGTGCCAGCAGCACGAGGACTAGCGGGAGCTCCTACGAGCAGTACTTC.

This chain uses TRBV19 with TRBJ2-1; TRBD2 agrees at 7 bases. CDR1 and CDR2 from the germline V gene are LNHDA and SQIVND (reference sequence). The CDR3 length is 14 residues. Germline trimming cut 4 bases from V and 6 bases from J; bases unmatched to any gene: 6. The CDR3 sequence is CASSTRDYLNEQFF. The CDR3 nucleotides read TGTGCCAGTAGTACTAGGGACTATCTCAATGAGCAGTTCTTC.

This clone was found a few times. The rearrangement joins TRBV6-1 to TRBJ2-3, with 10 bases lining up with TRBD2. The CDR3 is made up of 16 amino acids. The junction had 5 bases not matched to a gene; V was cut back by 3 bases and J by 2 bases. In germline, CDR1 is MNHNS, CDR2 SASEGT. CDR3 region: CASSDSSGRYTDTQYF. CDR3 nucleotides: TGTGCCAGCAGTGATTCTAGCGGGAGATACACAGATACGCAGTATTTT.

This chain uses TRBV6-6 with TRBJ2-7; D is possibly TRBD1 (5 bases). CDR1 is MNHNY and CDR2 is SVGAGI in the germline V gene (reference sequence). Trimming removed 1 base at V and 6 bases at J, with 13 bases between. This CDR3 has 14 residues. The CDR3 DNA reads as TGTGCCAGCAGTTACTATCCAGGGCTTGTCGAGCAGTACTTC. Its protein product is CASSYYPGLVEQYF.

The CDR3 DNA reads as TGTGCCAGCAGCACGAAGCCCAGGGGGCCCCACGAGCAGTACTTC. Protein sequence: CASSTKPRGPHEQYF. This chain joins TRBV7-9 and TRBJ2-5; 8 bases match TRBD1. The J call may not be correct, given that the DNA end is closer to TRBJ2-7. CDR3 length: 15 residues. Germline loops: CDR1 SEHNR, CDR2 FQNEAQ (reference sequence).

The J gene is TRBJ1-1, the V gene TRBV7-2, with TRBD1 matching 7 bases. The CDR3 consists of 18 residues. From germline, CDR1 is SGHTA and CDR2 FQGNSA. V lost 2 bases, J lost 6 bases, and 18 bases stayed unmatched. The CDR3 DNA is TGTGCCAGCAGCTTAATTCTTCCAAGGGGGCGGCGTGGCTCTGAAGCTTTCTTT. This sequence encodes CASSLILPRGRRGSEAFF.

A few counts support this clone. J is TRBJ2-5 and V is TRBV7-9, with 9 nucleotides matching TRBD2. J gave up 5 bases and V 1 base, and 5 bases lay outside the gene matches. In germline, CDR1 is SEHNR, CDR2 FQNEAQ (reference sequence). The CDR3 has 15 residues. This CDR3 reads CASSLVVLAGETQYF. CDR3 sequence (DNA): TGTGCCAGCAGCTTAGTTGTTCTAGCGGGGGAGACCCAGTACTTC.

The chain has TRBV7-9 and TRBJ2-1; a possible D gene is TRBD2 (5 bases). The length of the CDR3 is 16 residues. V lost 5 bases and J 2 bases, leaving 16 bases between the germline ends. From germline, CDR1 is SEHNR and CDR2 FQNEAQ (reference sequence). CDR3 nucleotides: TGTGCCAGCAGCCCCTCTAATAGACTACCCTACAATGAGCAGTTCTTC. This encodes CASSPSNRLPYNEQFF.